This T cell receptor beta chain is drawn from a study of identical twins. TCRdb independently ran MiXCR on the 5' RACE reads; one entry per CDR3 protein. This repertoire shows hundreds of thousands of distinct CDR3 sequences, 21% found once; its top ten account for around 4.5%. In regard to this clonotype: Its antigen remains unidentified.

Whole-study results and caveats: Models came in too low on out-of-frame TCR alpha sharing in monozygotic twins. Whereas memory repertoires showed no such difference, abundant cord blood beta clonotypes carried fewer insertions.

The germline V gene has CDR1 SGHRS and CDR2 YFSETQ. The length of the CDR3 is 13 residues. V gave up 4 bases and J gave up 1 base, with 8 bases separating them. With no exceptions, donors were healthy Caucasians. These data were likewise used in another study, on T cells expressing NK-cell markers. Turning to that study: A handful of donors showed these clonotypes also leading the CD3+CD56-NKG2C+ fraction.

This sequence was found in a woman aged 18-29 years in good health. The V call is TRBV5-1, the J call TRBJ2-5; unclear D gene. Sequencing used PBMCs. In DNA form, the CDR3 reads TGCGCCAGCAGCCCATGGATCCAAGAGACCCAGTACTTC. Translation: CASSPWIQETQYF.